The 10 T cell receptor beta chains listed next were all sequenced from one sample in a study of cytomegalovirus exposure and HLA in healthy donors. Primers: 60 Vbeta forward and 13 Jbeta reverse. Measured with immunoSEQ multiplex PCR; TCRdb has only the in-frame clones, and not every one. Of more than 150,000 clones in the sample, around 81% were seen once. Source material: PBMCs. The source is a man aged 35 to 55 in good health and CMV-seronegative.

The chain recombines TRBV25-1 with TRBJ1-1, with D possibly matching TRBD1 (5 bases). The CDR3 contains 12 residues. The germline gives CDR1 MGHDK, CDR2 SYGVNS. The V end was cut by 5 bases, the J end by 5 bases, with 9 bases between. CDR3 sequence reads: CASSPGLTEAFF. In DNA form, the CDR3 reads TGTGCCAGCAGTCCAGGGTTGACTGAAGCTTTCTTT. Drawing the rest from reference TRBV25-1 and TRBJ1-1, the complete variable domain is EADIYQTPRYLVIGTGKKITLECSQTMGHDKMYWYQQDPGMELHLIHYSYGVNSTEKGDLSSESTVSRIRTEHFPLTLESARPSHTSQYLCASSPGLTEAFFGQGTRLTVV.

The table lists this clone with many counts. This chain connects TRBV6-5 to TRBJ2-2; 11 positions match TRBD2. V gave up 4 bases and J gave up 4 bases; unmatched junction bases: 2. The length of the CDR3 is 15 residues. CDR1 is MNHEY, CDR2 SVGAGI, per germline. The CDR3 reads CASSLLAGVTGELFF. CDR3 bases: TGTGCCAGCAGTTTACTAGCGGGGGTCACCGGGGAGCTGTTTTTT.

This clone was seen only once. V is TRBV18 and J is TRBJ1-1; 8 bases match TRBD1. In germline, CDR1 is KGHSH, CDR2 LQKENI. V was pared by 4 bases and J by 6 bases, with 7 bases of the junction left unmatched. The CDR3 is made up of 14 amino acids. The CDR3 loop is CASSLGQGSPEAFF. In nucleotides, the CDR3 is TGTGCCAGCTCACTCGGACAGGGATCCCCTGAAGCTTTCTTT.

The rearrangement uses TRBV6-1 and TRBJ1-4; 10 bases match TRBD1. Trimming cost V 0 bases and J 5 bases; bases outside gene matches: 6. In germline, CDR1 is MNHNS, CDR2 SASEGT. The CDR3 runs to 17 residues. CDR3: CASSEAGPGQGNEKLFF. CDR3 nucleotide sequence: TGTGCCAGCAGTGAAGCGGGGCCGGGACAGGGGAATGAAAAACTGTTTTTT.

V and J are TRBV14 and TRBJ1-1, with 7 nucleotides matching TRBD1. V lost 5 bases and J lost 4; bases outside the gene matches: 4. This CDR3 comprises 13 residues. Looked up from germline, CDR1 is SGHDN and CDR2 is FVKESK. This CDR3 is CASSSYRGTEAFF. The CDR3 region has the DNA TGTGCCAGCAGCTCCTACAGGGGCACTGAAGCTTTCTTT.

The rearrangement links TRBV5-1 to TRBJ1-4; TRBD1 matches at 10 bases. The CDR3 extends over 16 amino acids. Germline V lookup: CDR1 SGHRS, CDR2 YFSETQ. Unmatched junction bases numbered 11, after V lost 4 bases and J lost 8 bases. CDR3: CASSQARTGGDEKLFF. The CDR3, as DNA: TGCGCCAGCAGCCAAGCTAGGACAGGGGGAGACGAAAAACTGTTTTTT.

The chain carries TRBV6-6 and TRBJ1-1; possibly TRBD1 for D (5 bases). The CDR3 is 15 amino acids. CDR1 is MNHNY, CDR2 SVGAGI, per germline (reference sequence). V lost 7 bases to trimming and J lost 0 bases, with 15 bases between them. Here the CDR3 DNA reads TGTGCCAGCACCACTGGGGGGGGTATGAACACTGAAGCTTTCTTT. Protein product: CASTTGGGMNTEAFF.

This chain uses TRBV11-2 with TRBJ1-4; D unresolved. Germline CDR1 is SGHAT and CDR2 is FQNNGV. This CDR3 has 14 residues. Trimming removed 4 bases at V and 8 bases at J, with 14 bases between. CDR3 sequence (DNA): TGTGCCAGCAGCTCCTATAATCCCCCCGAAAAACTGTTTTTT. Amino acid sequence: CASSSYNPPEKLFF.

As regards this clone: Other DNA sequences in this specimen translate into the identical CDR3. J is TRBJ1-1 and V is TRBV5-1; D not certain. Germline V gene sequence: CDR1 SGHRS, CDR2 YFSETQ. V lost 0 bases and J 1 base, leaving 7 bases between the germline ends. This CDR3 is built from 14 residues. In DNA, the CDR3 is TGCGCCAGCAGCTTGGAGCTTCCGAACACTGAAGCTTTCTTT. It specifies CASSLELPNTEAFF.

This sequence joins TRBV6-1 and TRBJ1-5; D unclear. Germline CDR1 reads MNHNS; CDR2 reads SASEGT. Between the trimmed V and J ends, which lost 4 bases and 2 bases, there was a span of 15 bases. This CDR3 has 16 amino acids. In DNA, the CDR3 is TGTGCCAGCAGTGCCTGGGTCTCGAGGGGCAATCAGCCCCAGCATTTT. Protein sequence: CASSAWVSRGNQPQHF.